These 27 T cell receptor beta chains were all obtained from the same sample, sequenced in a study of naive and memory T cell subsets. The beta constant-region primer was an equimolar mix of two oligonucleotides covering TRBC1 and TRBC2. The ligated cDNA underwent four PCR rounds using SP2 and nested alpha and beta constant-region primers. TCRdb ran MiXCR on the UMI-ligation and nested PCR reads and lists one entry per CDR3 protein. The data contain 99,000 or so distinct CDR3 sequences, roughly 15% of them singletons. Antigens of these TCRs are unknown. General study points: Possibly reflecting memory cells re-expressing CD45RA, a few larger clonotypes occurred in naive repertoires, especially CD8.

Sequenced input: naive CD8+ T cells from blood. The receptors derive from a human donor in good health.

This clonotype has ten or more counts. The chain joins TRBV29-1 to TRBJ1-5, with TRBD1 matching over 7 bases. The CDR3 is 14 residues long. The germline CDR1 and CDR2 sequences are SQVTM and ANQGSEA. The V gene end was trimmed by 6 bases and the J gene end by 2 bases; junction bases not matched to a gene: 7. CDR3 sequence reads: CSVAGTDGNQPQHF. The CDR3, as DNA: TGCAGCGTCGCCGGGACAGATGGCAATCAGCCCCAGCATTTT.

This clonotype has more than one count but fewer than ten. The J gene is TRBJ1-1, the V gene TRBV7-9; maybe TRBD1 (5 bases). The V end lost 1 base, the J end lost 6 bases, and 18 bases lay between the germline ends. The germline gives CDR1 SEHNR, CDR2 FQNEAQ (reference sequence). The CDR3 has 16 amino acids. Written as DNA, the CDR3 is TGTGCCAGCAGCTTAGAAGATGGACGGGGGGACCCTGAAGCTTTCTTT. This translates into CASSLEDGRGDPEAFF. Full variable domain (rest looked up from reference TRBV7-9 and TRBJ1-1): DTGVSQNPRHKITKRGQNVTFRCDPISEHNRLYWYRQTLGQGPEFLTYFQNEAQLEKSRLLSDRFSAERPKGSFSTLEIQRTEQGDSAMYLCASSLEDGRGDPEAFFGQGTRLTVV.

This rearrangement joins TRBV27 to TRBJ2-1, with 15 bases fitting TRBD2. The CDR3 spans 17 residues. The junction had 7 bases not matched to a gene; V was cut back by 4 bases and J by 6 bases. CDR1 is MNHEY and CDR2 is SMNVEV in the germline V gene (reference sequence). The CDR3 DNA reads as TGTGCCAGCAGTTCACGGACTAGCGGGGGGGTCCCCAATGAGCAGTTCTTC. Translation: CASSSRTSGGVPNEQFF.

This clonotype has a single count. One junction end does not reproduce the germline sequence, and a read error may be involved. The chain links TRBV6-6 to TRBJ2-1; D assignment may be TRBD1 or TRBD2 (5 bases each). This CDR3 spans 13 amino acids. The germline V gene has CDR1 MNHNY and CDR2 SVGAGI (reference sequence). Here the CDR3 reads CASRNDGAKLNLF. The CDR3 DNA reads as TGTGCCAGCAGGAACGACGGGGCCAAACTCAACCTCTTC.

The genes are TRBV30 and TRBJ1-6, with TRBD1 matching over 7 bases. There are 14 residues in the CDR3. Germline V gene data show CDR1 as GTSNPN and CDR2 as SVGIG (reference sequence). The CDR3 DNA follows: TGTAGGAGGAAAGCGGGGACAGAATTTTCACCCCTCCACTTT. Translating gives CRRKAGTEFSPLHF.

This clonotype was detected a few times. V usage is TRBV12-3 or TRBV12-4 and J usage is TRBJ2-3, with 8 nucleotides matching TRBD1. CDR3 length: 15 amino acids. J was trimmed by 6 bases and V by 7 bases; bases with no gene match: 12. In DNA, the CDR3 is TGTGCCAGCAATAGGCCGGGACAGGCCGGGGATACGCAGTATTTT. It is translated as CASNRPGQAGDTQYF.

This clonotype was detected only a few times. The chain recombines TRBV20-1 with TRBJ1-1, with D hard to call. There are 13 residues in the CDR3. Trimming removed 5 bases from V and 8 bases from J, with 18 bases in between. Germline loops: CDR1 DFQATT, CDR2 SNEGSKA (reference sequence). The CDR3 nucleotides are TGCAGTGCTGAACCGAAGACTCTTAGGGAAGCTTTCTTT. Amino acid sequence: CSAEPKTLREAFF.

The V call is TRBV10-3, the J call TRBJ2-3; D remains ambiguous. The CDR3 has 12 amino acids. From germline, CDR1 is ENHRY and CDR2 SYGVKD. Trimming took off 3 bases at V and 0 bases at J, with 1 base between the two ends. The CDR3 here is CAISDSTDTQYF. CDR3 nucleotide sequence: TGTGCCATCAGTGATAGCACAGATACGCAGTATTTT.

This clonotype turned up a few times. The chain uses TRBV4-3 and TRBJ2-3; 7 bases are shared with TRBD2. Germline V gives CDR1 LGHNA, CDR2 YSLEER. V dropped 4 bases and J dropped 1; count of bases not matched to a gene: 8. This CDR3 contains 16 residues. This CDR3 reads CASSPRAGHRTDTQYF. The CDR3 DNA reads TGCGCCAGCAGCCCGAGAGCGGGGCACCGCACAGATACGCAGTATTTT.

This clonotype was picked up a small number of times. V is TRBV7-3 and J is TRBJ2-1, with TRBD2 matching 13 bases. The V gene end was trimmed by 1 base and the J gene end by 10 bases; junction bases not matched to a gene: 1. The germline gives CDR1 SGHTA, CDR2 FQGTGA. The CDR3 extends over 14 amino acids. The CDR3 DNA sequence: TGTGCCAGCAGCTTAATGGGACTAGCGGGGGAGCAGTTCTTC. Translation: CASSLMGLAGEQFF.

This rearrangement joins TRBV24-1 to TRBJ2-1; perhaps D is TRBD1 or TRBD2 (5 bases each). V gave up 1 base and J gave up 0 bases, with 15 bases separating them. Germline V CDR1 and CDR2: KGHDR, SFDVKD. The CDR3 consists of 18 residues. The CDR3 bases are TGTGCCACCAGTGATTTTGACGGAGGCAGGGTCTCCTACAATGAGCAGTTCTTC. It codes for CATSDFDGGRVSYNEQFF.

The chain couples TRBV5-1 to TRBJ2-7; TRBD1 aligns across 9 bases. The germline CDR1 and CDR2 sequences are SGHRS and YFSETQ. V shed 3 bases and J 7 bases; nucleotides not matched to a gene: 2. This CDR3 is built from 12 residues. As DNA, the CDR3 is TGCGCCAGCAGCTGGGGGACAGGGGAGCAGTACTTC. Encoded protein: CASSWGTGEQYF.

This clonotype was observed at least ten times. V usage is TRBV24-1 and J usage is TRBJ2-1; D is perhaps TRBD1 or TRBD2 (5 bases each). The V and J ends lost 9 bases and 8 bases respectively, with 10 bases between them. The CDR3 runs to 11 residues. Germline V gives CDR1 KGHDR, CDR2 SFDVKD. The chain's CDR3 is CATGTGYEQFF. The CDR3 nucleotides are TGTGCCACCGGGACGGGCTATGAGCAGTTCTTC.

This clonotype showed up many times. The chain uses TRBV7-9 and TRBJ1-2; weak D call: TRBD1 (6 bases). V gave up 3 bases and J gave up 2 bases, with 10 bases separating them. The CDR3 length is 14 residues. The germline CDR1 and CDR2 sequences are SEHNR and FQNEAQ (reference sequence). This chain's CDR3 is CASSLSGENYGYTF. The CDR3 coding sequence is TGTGCCAGCAGCTTGTCAGGGGAGAACTATGGCTACACCTTC.

This clonotype showed up just a few times. The gene calls are TRBV12-3 or TRBV12-4 and TRBJ1-4; D is uncertain. Trimming left V 5 bases short and J 10 bases short, with 17 bases between. This CDR3 has 14 residues. The CDR3 protein is CASSPSVTLGKLFF. The DNA of the CDR3 is TGTGCCAGCAGTCCCAGTGTTACTCTGGGAAAACTGTTTTTT.

This clonotype was picked up many times. The chain has TRBV4-2 and TRBJ2-7; 11 nucleotides agree with TRBD2. J was trimmed by 5 bases and V by 2 bases; bases with no gene match: 8. This CDR3 region has 16 residues. CDR1 and CDR2 from the germline V gene are LGHNA and YNFKEQ. Here the CDR3 DNA reads TGTGCCAGCAGCCAATGGCTAGTGACTAGCGGGGACGAGCAGTACTTC. Translation gives CASSQWLVTSGDEQYF.

This clonotype turned up a few times. The chain uses TRBV7-2 and TRBJ2-1, with 12 nucleotides matching TRBD2. The germline CDR1 and CDR2 sequences are SGHTA and FQGNSA. This CDR3 is built from 16 residues. V lost 5 bases, J lost 10 bases, and 12 bases stayed unmatched. In nucleotides, the CDR3 is TGTGCCAGCAGCACCTGGCGACTAGCGGGGGCGATCGAGCAGTTCTTC. Translating gives CASSTWRLAGAIEQFF.

This clonotype came up many times. The genes are TRBV7-6 and TRBJ1-1; TRBD1 matches 7 bases. After removal of 5 bases from V and 5 bases from J, the junction contained 5 bases not matched to a gene. Germline CDR1 SGHVS, CDR2 FNYEAQ. This CDR3 contains 13 residues. The CDR3 bases are TGTGCCAGCAGCCCCGGGACAGTTACTGAAGCTTTCTTT. Protein product: CASSPGTVTEAFF.

This clonotype was detected ten times or more. The chain employs TRBV12-3 or TRBV12-4 and TRBJ2-5; D may be TRBD1 (5 bases). V was clipped by 6 bases and J by 1 base, with 9 bases between them. The CDR3 is made up of 13 amino acids. CDR3 bases: TGTGCCAGCAGCCTACAGGTCCAAGAGACCCAGTACTTC. Its protein is CASSLQVQETQYF.

Worth noting for this clonotype: A read error is possible here, since a much larger clone lies one base away. The chain employs TRBV12-3 or TRBV12-4 and TRBJ2-7; D is possibly TRBD2 (5 bases). The CDR3 runs 13 residues. V was trimmed by 3 bases and J by 0 bases, leaving 6 bases between them. The CDR3 DNA reads TGTGCCAGCAGTTTCGGGAACTCCTACGAGCAGTACTTC. It is translated as CASSFGNSYEQYF.

This clonotype was seen a few times. The CDR3 region is CASSYSVSRGDTQYF. CDR3 coding DNA: TGTGCCAGCAGTTACTCTGTCAGTCGCGGAGATACGCAGTATTTT. This chain connects TRBV6-5 to TRBJ2-3; no firm D call. Trimming removed 0 bases from V and 5 bases from J, with 12 bases in between. The CDR3 extends over 15 amino acids. Germline CDR1 and CDR2: MNHEY and SVGAGI.

In its sample, this clonotype was seen many times. The rearrangement uses TRBV2 and TRBJ2-2; 10 bases line up with TRBD2. Per the germline V gene, CDR1 is SNHLY and CDR2 is FYNNEI. The CDR3 spans 15 residues. Trimming removed 6 bases from V and 4 bases from J; junction bases left unmatched: 5. CDR3: CASRVAGGGTGELFF. CDR3 in DNA: TGTGCCAGCAGGGTAGCGGGGGGCGGCACCGGGGAGCTGTTTTTT.

The chain combines TRBV12-3 or TRBV12-4 with TRBJ2-3; unclear D gene. This CDR3 contains 16 residues. V lost 5 bases to trimming and J lost 0 bases, with 15 bases between them. CDR3 region: CASSPLSQFSTDTQYF. CDR3 sequence (DNA): TGTGCCAGCAGTCCCCTGTCCCAATTTAGCACAGATACGCAGTATTTT.

The J gene is TRBJ1-2, the V gene TRBV21-1. TRBV21-1 represents a pseudogene. The CDR3 length is 12 residues. CDR3 sequence reads: CASSKAPTGYTF. In nucleotides, the CDR3 is TGTGCCAGCAGCAAAGCCCCCACTGGCTACACCTTC.

The chain recombines TRBV11-2 with TRBJ1-4, with TRBD1 matching over 11 bases. CDR3 length: 16 residues. V gave up 0 bases and J gave up 8 bases; unmatched junction bases: 5. CDR1 and CDR2 (germline): SGHAT, FQNNGV. The CDR3 protein is CASSLDGTGGWEKLFF. CDR3 coding DNA: TGTGCCAGCAGCTTAGATGGGACAGGGGGATGGGAAAAACTGTTTTTT. The whole variable domain, remainder taken from reference TRBV11-2 and TRBJ1-4, is EAGVAQSPRYKIIEKRQSVAFWCNPISGHATLYWYQQILGQGPKLLIQFQNNGVVDDSQLPKDRFSAERLKGVDSTLKIQPAKLEDSAVYLCASSLDGTGGWEKLFFGSGTQLSVL.

This clonotype was recorded many times. Its ends do not fully match the called genes, so a read error is possible. The genes are TRBV29-1 and TRBJ2-7; the D call may be TRBD1 or TRBD2 (5 bases each). Germline V gene lookup returns CDR1 SQVTM and CDR2 ANQGSEA. The CDR3 loop spans 13 amino acids. CDR3 sequence (DNA): TGCAGCGTGCGAGCCGGGACCACCTATGAGCAGTACTTC. Translation gives CSVRAGTTYEQYF.

There are many counts of this clonotype. V and J are TRBV28 and TRBJ1-6; TRBD1 matches at 7 bases. The V gene's germline CDR1 is MDHEN and CDR2 SYDVKM. The CDR3 consists of 15 residues. V trimming: 3 bases; J trimming: 10 bases; junction bases outside the gene matches: 9. Here the CDR3 DNA reads TGTGCCAGCAGTTTCGGGGACAGATTACGGTCACCCCTCCACTTT. It encodes CASSFGDRLRSPLHF.